These 9 T cell receptor beta chains were all obtained from the same sample, sequenced in a study of T cells in Graves' hyperthyroidism and ophthalmopathy (dated by TCRdb to the late 2010s). Library preparation was by multiplex PCR. The instrument was an Illumina HiSeq 2000. The TCR beta CDR3 regions were amplified from RNA transcripts. For the first round of RT-PCR on the TCR CDR3, the HTBI primer set was used together with the Qiagen OneStep RT-PCR kit. TCRdb handled the public reads itself, with Q25 trimming in fastp and clone calling in MiXCR, and kept productive beta chains. Identical CDR3 protein sequences are pooled into one entry, listed with their most common genes and DNA. Within this sample are roughly 38,000 distinct CDR3 sequences, with roughly 49% of them counted one time only. Jointly, the top ten make up approximately 6.2% of the sample. Source material: blood. These receptors came from a woman between 50 and 59 years old with Graves' hyperthyroidism that later progressed to Graves' ophthalmopathy.

The chain couples TRBV7-2 to TRBJ1-6; D is perhaps TRBD1 (6 bases). This CDR3 is built from 12 residues. Per germline, CDR1 SGHTA and CDR2 FQGNSA. Between the trimmed V and J ends, which lost 4 bases and 8 bases, there was a span of 6 bases. CDR3 nucleotide sequence: TGTGCCAGCAGCTGGACAGATTCACCCCTCCACTTT. Amino acids: CASSWTDSPLHF.

This clonotype was recorded at least ten times. V is TRBV5-1 and J is TRBJ1-3; D is undetermined. V dropped 4 bases and J dropped 4 bases, with 9 bases sitting between them. Germline CDR1 reads SGHRS; CDR2 reads YFSETQ. The CDR3 has 13 residues. The CDR3, as DNA: TGCGCCAGCAGCGAGGGTTGGGGAAACACCATATATTTT. Translated, it gives CASSEGWGNTIYF.

This clonotype has only a few counts. The chain is built from TRBV30 and TRBJ2-3; 12 nucleotides agree with TRBD2. Trimming took 5 bases from V and 5 from J; bases not matched to a gene: 5. Germline-derived CDR1 and CDR2 are GTSNPN and SVGIG (reference sequence). The CDR3 is made up of 14 amino acids. This CDR3 is CAWAASGRGDTQYF. CDR3 in DNA: TGTGCCTGGGCGGCTAGCGGGAGGGGAGATACGCAGTATTTT.

In this sample, this clonotype turned up a few times. A much larger clone lies a single base off, so this may be a read error. This chain connects TRBV6-2 or TRBV6-3 to TRBJ1-1, with D possibly matching TRBD1 (6 bases). The CDR3 is 13 amino acids. Per the germline V gene, CDR1 is MNHEY and CDR2 is SVGEGT. Deletions cut 6 bases from V and 6 bases from J, with 14 bases between. The CDR3 is CASRADSHAEAFF. The CDR3 DNA follows: TGTGCCAGCAGAGCGGACAGCCACGCTGAAGCTTTCTTT.

About this clonotype itself: Because it lacks the conserved phenylalanine or tryptophan at the end, this CDR3 is likely a read error. The DNA is left out, because the CDR3 cannot be placed on it with certainty; the CDR3 is given as TCRdb lists it. The V and J genes are TRBV6-1 and TRBJ2-7; TRBD2 was called by the table and not checked on the DNA. Germline V CDR1 and CDR2: MNHNS, SASEGT. The CDR3 length equals 8 residues, ends included. The CDR3 reads CASSDLTS.

This clonotype has a count of ten or more. Relative to the germline gene, one junction end is altered; a read error may explain this. This rearrangement joins TRBV7-2 to TRBJ2-7; TRBD2 agrees at 7 bases. Germline lookup yields CDR1 SGHTA and CDR2 FQGNSA. This CDR3 has 16 residues. The CDR3 loop reads CAGSPRPSGLSYEQYF. The CDR3, as DNA: TGTGCCGGCAGCCCAAGACCTAGCGGACTCTCCTACGAGCAGTACTTC. The variable domain in full, completed from reference TRBV7-2 and TRBJ2-7, reads GAGVSQSPSNKVTEKGKDVELRCDPISGHTALYWYRQSLGQGLEFLIYFQGNSAPDKSGLPSDRFSAERTGGSVSTLTIQRTQQEDSAVYLCAGSPRPSGLSYEQYFGPGTRLTVT.

This clonotype was observed a single time. The gene calls are TRBV12-3 or TRBV12-4 and TRBJ2-5, with D possibly being TRBD1 (5 bases). Trimming removed 3 bases at V and 0 bases at J, with 14 bases between. CDR3 length equals 16 residues. CDR3 protein: CASSFVAGNHQETQYF. In nucleotides, the CDR3 is TGTGCCAGCAGTTTTGTGGCAGGGAATCACCAAGAGACCCAGTACTTC.

This clonotype is deemed medium-sized. The chain links TRBV20-1 to TRBJ1-5; possibly TRBD1 for D (6 bases). Trimming took off 4 bases at V and 5 bases at J, with 15 bases between the two ends. The CDR3 length is 14 residues. CDR1 DFQATT and CDR2 SNEGSKA come from the germline V gene (reference sequence). Here the CDR3 DNA reads TGCAGTGCTAAAATCAAACCAGGGGATCAGCCCCAGCATTTT. It codes for CSAKIKPGDQPQHF.

The chain recombines TRBV7-9 with TRBJ1-5; unclear D gene. Germline CDR1 is SEHNR and CDR2 is FQNEAQ (reference sequence). The V end lost 1 base, the J end lost 7 bases, and 8 bases lay between the germline ends. This CDR3 has 13 residues. The CDR3 nucleotides are TGTGCCAGCAGCTTAGGGGGAGAACAGCCCCAGCATTTT. Its protein product is CASSLGGEQPQHF.